This entry lists 32 T cell receptor beta chains sequenced from one sample in a study of T cells in Graves' hyperthyroidism and ophthalmopathy. Authors of the study amplified TCR beta CDR3 regions from RNA transcripts. HTBI primers drove first-round RT-PCR of the TCR CDR3. TCRdb reprocessed the multiplex PCR reads with MiXCR, giving one entry per CDR3 protein. Of a few hundred thousand distinct CDR3 sequences listed, around 45% are singletons. The specimen sequenced was peripheral blood or thyroid tissue (not recorded which). The receptors stem from a woman under 30 with Graves' hyperthyroidism.

This rearrangement joins TRBV5-1 to TRBJ2-2; 14 bases match TRBD2. The trim removed 6 bases at V and 4 bases at J, leaving 2 bases unmatched. The CDR3 is 15 residues long. CDR1 and CDR2 from the germline V gene are SGHRS and YFSETQ. Written as DNA, the CDR3 is TGCGCCAGCATAGGACTAGCGGGGGGCACCGGGGAGCTGTTTTTT. Amino acid sequence: CASIGLAGGTGELFF.

Concerning this clonotype itself: A much larger clone differs by one base, so this may be a read error. V gene TRBV3-1 combines with J gene TRBJ1-5; D ambiguous. The V and J ends lost 2 bases and 7 bases respectively, with 12 bases between them. The CDR3 consists of 14 residues. CDR1 is LGHDT and CDR2 is YNNKEL in the germline V gene (reference sequence). CDR3 DNA sequence: TGTGCCAGCAGCCAAAAGGAACGACAACAGCCCCAGCATTTT. It is translated as CASSQKERQQPQHF.

The CDR3 coding sequence is TGCAGCGTTGAAGGGACCGACTCTGGAAACACCTTC. Translated, it gives CSVEGTDSGNTF. V and J are TRBV29-1 and TRBJ1-2; D is ambiguous. Trimming shortened V by 1 base and J by 12 bases, and 15 bases separated the two germline ends. Germline V CDR1 and CDR2: SQVTM, ANQGSEA. The CDR3 length is 12 residues.

In this sample, this clonotype turned up once. V usage is TRBV7-2 and J usage is TRBJ2-1; the match to TRBD2 covers 8 bases. Germline lookup yields CDR1 SGHTA and CDR2 FQGNSA. Unmatched junction bases numbered 6, after V lost 3 bases and J lost 8 bases. This CDR3 has 14 residues. This chain's CDR3 is CASSLEAGDDEQFF. In DNA form, the CDR3 reads TGTGCCAGCAGCTTGGAAGCGGGGGACGATGAGCAGTTCTTC.

This clonotype was seen many times. This chain connects TRBV7-6 to TRBJ1-3; D not resolved. CDR1 is SGHVS, CDR2 FNYEAQ, per germline. The CDR3 runs to 15 residues. Between the trimmed V and J ends, which lost 4 bases and 0 bases, there was a span of 10 bases. The CDR3 DNA follows: TGTGCCAGCAGCTCCGACACGTACTCTGGAAACACCATATATTTT. Translated, it gives CASSSDTYSGNTIYF.

In regard to this clonotype: It may be a read error: a sequence one base away is much more abundant. No conserved phenylalanine or tryptophan ends this CDR3, so it is likely a read error. The rearrangement uses TRBV20-1 and TRBJ2-5; D may be TRBD1 or TRBD2 (6 bases each). The CDR3 runs to 13 residues. Germline V gene lookup returns CDR1 DFQATT and CDR2 SNEGSKA (reference sequence). The V and J ends lost 6 bases and 5 bases respectively, with 16 bases between them. The CDR3 coding sequence is TGCAGTGCAGCGAGGGGGGCTGTGGAGACCCAGTACCTC. This gives the protein CSAARGAVETQYL.

This clonotype was seen many times. The chain combines TRBV5-8 with TRBJ1-4; perhaps TRBD1 as D (5 bases). The V and J ends lost 4 bases and 1 base respectively, with 14 bases between them. The CDR3 is 16 residues long. Per germline, CDR1 SGHTS and CDR2 YDEGEE. CDR3 in amino acids: CASSPGTGITNEKLFF. For the CDR3, the DNA is TGTGCCAGCAGCCCAGGCACAGGAATAACTAATGAAAAACTGTTTTTT.

Ten or more counts support this clonotype. The junction departs from germline at one end; a sequencing error may be responsible. The gene calls are TRBV3-1 and TRBJ1-2; no definite D call. CDR3 length: 15 amino acids. Germline-derived CDR1 and CDR2 are LGHDT and YNNKEL (reference sequence). CDR3 in amino acids: CASSPQNLPNYGYTF. The CDR3 nucleotides are TGTGCCAGCAGCCCCCAAAATCTACCTAATTATGGCTACACCTTC.

This clonotype was detected ten times or more. V gene TRBV27 combines with J gene TRBJ1-2; 9 bases fit TRBD1. Germline V lookup: CDR1 MNHEY, CDR2 SMNVEV (reference sequence). The CDR3 contains 14 residues. The trim removed 5 bases at V and 9 bases at J, leaving 10 bases unmatched. The CDR3 protein is CASSTSGTGISYTF. The CDR3 nucleotides are TGTGCCAGCAGTACCTCGGGGACAGGGATCAGCTACACCTTC.

The chain carries TRBV29-1 and TRBJ2-5; no clear D. CDR1 is SQVTM and CDR2 is ANQGSEA in the germline V gene. V lost 8 bases to trimming and J lost 4 bases, with 14 bases between them. The CDR3 runs to 12 residues. The CDR3 region has the DNA TGCAGCTCACCGGGCAGAGGAGAGACCCAGTACTTC. Its translation: CSSPGRGETQYF.

This clonotype was observed a handful of times. The chain uses TRBV11-3 and TRBJ2-7, with 7 positions matching TRBD2. The V and J ends lost 10 bases and 7 bases, in that order; junction bases with no gene match: 13. Per the germline V gene, CDR1 is SGHNT and CDR2 is YENEEA. This CDR3 is built from 13 residues. Here the CDR3 DNA reads TGTGCCACCTCGAGCGGGGAGAGTAGGGAGCAGTACTTC. This codes for CATSSGESREQYF.

This clonotype was detected many times. This rearrangement joins TRBV5-8 to TRBJ2-5; D ambiguous. The CDR3 has 13 amino acids. Per the germline V gene, CDR1 is SGHTS and CDR2 is YDEGEE. V was clipped by 2 bases and J by 3 bases, with 8 bases between them. This CDR3 is CASSFGSEETQYF. The CDR3, as DNA: TGTGCCAGCAGCTTTGGATCGGAAGAGACCCAGTACTTC.

The chain is built from TRBV29-1 and TRBJ2-2; 10 bases map to TRBD1. V shed 5 bases and J 4 bases; nucleotides not matched to a gene: 4. The CDR3 has 14 amino acids. CDR1 is SQVTM, CDR2 ANQGSEA, per germline. CDR3 coding DNA: TGCAGCGTTTACGGGACAGGGGTCACCGGGGAGCTGTTTTTT. Amino acids: CSVYGTGVTGELFF.

V gene TRBV7-4 combines with J gene TRBJ2-1; perhaps TRBD1 as D (5 bases). Trimming stripped 4 bases from V and 2 bases from J, with 18 bases between. This CDR3 has 17 residues. In germline, CDR1 is SGHVT, CDR2 SQSDAQ. The CDR3 coding sequence is TGTGCCAGCAGCTCAAGAACAGGTTTTGAAGCCTACAATGAGCAGTTCTTC. Protein sequence: CASSSRTGFEAYNEQFF.

This clonotype was detected ten times or more. The chain couples TRBV13 to TRBJ1-3; a weak D match, TRBD1 (5 bases). V shed 3 bases and J shed 4 bases, with 13 bases lying between them. CDR3 size: 15 residues. Germline assignment: CDR1 PRHDT and CDR2 FYEKMQ (reference sequence). The CDR3 DNA sequence: TGTGCCAGCAGCTTTGGTCGGGGGAGCGGAAACACCATATATTTT. It codes for CASSFGRGSGNTIYF. The entire variable domain, with the rest obtained from reference TRBV13 and TRBJ1-3, is as follows: AAGVIQSPRHLIKEKRETATLKCYPIPRHDTVYWYQQGPGQDPQFLISFYEKMQSDKGSIPDRFSAQQFSDYHSELNMSSLELGDSALYFCASSFGRGSGNTIYFGEGSWLTVV.

Only a few counts were recorded for this clonotype. A much more abundant neighbour one base away suggests this may be a read error. The chain is built from TRBV5-8 and TRBJ1-2, with a weak D call TRBD1 (5 bases). In germline, CDR1 is SGHTS, CDR2 YDEGEE. The CDR3 consists of 15 residues. CDR3 protein: CASSSPGRKTYGHTF. The CDR3 nucleotides read TGTGCCAGCAGCTCCCCGGGACGGAAGACCTATGGCCACACCTTC.

This clonotype showed up many times. V usage is TRBV15 and J usage is TRBJ1-5, with D perhaps TRBD1 (5 bases). Per germline, CDR1 LNHNV and CDR2 YYDKDF (reference sequence). The CDR3 is 15 amino acids. The V end lost 1 base, the J end lost 6 bases, and 13 bases lay between the germline ends. CDR3 residues: CATSRGGAAGQPQHF. The CDR3 coding sequence is TGTGCCACCAGCAGAGGAGGGGCGGCTGGTCAGCCCCAGCATTTT.

This clonotype has a count of ten or more. V usage is TRBV4-2 and J usage is TRBJ1-2; D gene uncertain. The ends were cut back, 1 base at V and 2 bases at J, with 11 bases in the middle. Germline V gene data show CDR1 as LGHNA and CDR2 as YNFKEQ. The CDR3 runs 15 residues. The CDR3 protein is CASSQGHGINYGYTF. For the CDR3, the DNA is TGTGCCAGCAGCCAAGGGCACGGGATAAACTATGGCTACACCTTC.

The chain joins TRBV7-8 to TRBJ2-7; the match to TRBD2 covers 8 bases. The J call may be faulty, since TRBJ2-1 better matches the DNA end. The CDR3 length is 16 residues. Germline V gene lookup returns CDR1 SGHVS and CDR2 FQNEAQ. The CDR3 region has the DNA TGTGCCAGCAGCTTAATCGGACTAGCTTGGTTCGATGAGCAGTTCTTC. Protein sequence: CASSLIGLAWFDEQFF.

This clonotype showed up many times. V is TRBV4-1 and J is TRBJ1-2; no clear D gene. This CDR3 has 14 amino acids. Deletions cut 0 bases from V and 2 bases from J, with 7 bases between. The germline V gene has CDR1 MGHRA and CDR2 YSYEKL. The CDR3 bases are TGCGCCAGCAGCCAAGATAGGAGGAACTATGGCTACACCTTC. Its translation is CASSQDRRNYGYTF.

This clonotype was counted only a few times. This rearrangement joins TRBV7-8 to TRBJ2-1; D remains unclear. Between the trimmed V and J ends, which lost 5 bases and 0 bases, there was a span of 11 bases. The CDR3 totals 15 residues. The germline gives CDR1 SGHVS, CDR2 FQNEAQ. CDR3 DNA sequence: TGTGCCAGCAGCAGAGACACCAGCTCCTACAATGAGCAGTTCTTC. It specifies CASSRDTSSYNEQFF.

Concerning this clonotype: Just one base apart from a much larger clone, this may be a read error. The V and J genes are TRBV5-1 and TRBJ2-2; possibly TRBD1 for D (5 bases). V was pared by 0 bases and J by 9 bases, with 6 bases between. CDR1 SGHRS and CDR2 YFSETQ come from the germline V gene. The length of the CDR3 is 12 residues. The CDR3 loop reads CASSLGQWELFF. The CDR3 DNA reads as TGCGCCAGCAGCTTGGGACAGTGGGAGCTGTTTTTT.

This clonotype has at least ten counts. The chain has TRBV20-1 and TRBJ1-1; no reliable D call. Trimming shortened V by 3 bases and J by 1 base, and 6 bases separated the two germline ends. The germline V gene encodes CDR1 DFQATT and CDR2 SNEGSKA (reference sequence). The CDR3 has 12 amino acids. This CDR3 reads CSASLGNTEAFF. The CDR3 DNA follows: TGCAGTGCTAGCCTGGGGAACACTGAAGCTTTCTTT.

The rearrangement joins TRBV20-1 to TRBJ1-1; D not resolved. V shed 6 bases and J shed 4 bases, with 15 bases lying between them. The CDR3 is 13 residues long. Germline assignment: CDR1 DFQATT and CDR2 SNEGSKA (reference sequence). The CDR3 DNA reads as TGCAGTGCCTGGCGTTGGGGTGGCACTGAAGCTTTCTTT. Translating it yields CSAWRWGGTEAFF.

The table lists this clonotype with many counts. V and J are TRBV5-1 and TRBJ1-1, with D hard to call. The CDR3 runs 13 residues. The germline gives CDR1 SGHRS, CDR2 YFSETQ. V dropped 1 base and J dropped 11 bases, with 15 bases sitting between them. CDR3 sequence: CASSLTPTIGAFF. The CDR3 bases are TGCGCCAGCAGCTTGACTCCAACAATCGGGGCTTTCTTT.

To note about this clonotype: A much bigger clone sits one base away, suggesting this may be a read error. The CDR3 end shows no conserved phenylalanine or tryptophan, and so a read error is likely. J is TRBJ1-1 and V is TRBV4-2; TRBD1 agrees at 7 bases. This CDR3 contains 15 residues. From germline, CDR1 is LGHNA and CDR2 YNFKEQ. V trimming: 1 base; J trimming: 0 bases; junction bases outside the gene matches: 2. CDR3 amino acids: CASSQGQGMNTEAFL. CDR3 DNA: TGTGCCAGCAGCCAAGGACAGGGAATGAACACTGAAGCTTTCCTT.

The J gene is TRBJ1-1, the V gene TRBV15; maybe TRBD1 (5 bases). The CDR3 is 17 amino acids. The V gene lost 0 bases and the J gene lost 1 base, with 15 bases spanning the gap. Per the germline V gene, CDR1 is LNHNV and CDR2 is YYDKDF (reference sequence). This CDR3 reads CATSRDRDPRPNTEAFF. DNA of the CDR3: TGTGCCACCAGCAGAGATAGGGACCCAAGGCCGAACACTGAAGCTTTCTTT.

V gene TRBV10-1 combines with J gene TRBJ1-2; D possibly corresponds to TRBD1 (6 bases). Germline CDR1 and CDR2: WNHNN and SYGVQD (reference sequence). The CDR3 spans 16 residues. Trimming removed 6 bases at V and 1 base at J, with 18 bases between. The CDR3 protein is CASSDAVGQSNYGYTF. CDR3 coding DNA: TGCGCCAGCAGCGACGCCGTCGGACAGAGTAACTATGGCTACACCTTC.

The chain recombines TRBV29-1 with TRBJ2-1, with 8 bases that match TRBD1. This CDR3 has 14 amino acids. Germline assignment: CDR1 SQVTM and CDR2 ANQGSEA. The V segment lost 6 bases and the J segment 3 bases; nucleotides outside the gene matches: 7. The CDR3 nucleotides read TGCAGCGTCGCGACAGGGGAACGCTACAATGAGCAGTTCTTC. It is translated as CSVATGERYNEQFF.

Of note for this clonotype: One end of the junction varies from germline; a read error may be responsible. The chain's CDR3 is CASSLRPSTNEKLFF. CDR3 DNA: TGTGCCAGCAGCTTACGACCCTCAACTAATGAAAAGCTGTTTTTT. This chain uses TRBV7-6 with TRBJ1-4, with D hard to call. Germline V lookup: CDR1 SGHVS, CDR2 FNYEAQ. The CDR3 covers 15 residues.

This clonotype was counted at least ten times. V usage is TRBV20-1 and J usage is TRBJ1-3; the match to TRBD1 covers 7 bases. Trimming took 8 bases from V and 0 from J; bases not matched to a gene: 7. This CDR3 comprises 14 residues. Germline V CDR1 and CDR2: DFQATT, SNEGSKA (reference sequence). The CDR3, as DNA: TGCAGTATGGGACAGACGAGCTCTGGAAACACCATATATTTT. It yields the protein CSMGQTSSGNTIYF.

A remark on this clonotype: A much larger clone differs from this one at a single base, so this may be a read error. V is TRBV14 and J is TRBJ2-2, with D perhaps TRBD2 (6 bases). The CDR3 contains 14 residues. Germline CDR1 is SGHDN and CDR2 is FVKESK. Here the CDR3 reads CASSQVRVSGGLFF. The CDR3 DNA sequence: TGTGCCAGCAGCCAAGTGAGGGTTTCCGGGGGGCTGTTTTTT.